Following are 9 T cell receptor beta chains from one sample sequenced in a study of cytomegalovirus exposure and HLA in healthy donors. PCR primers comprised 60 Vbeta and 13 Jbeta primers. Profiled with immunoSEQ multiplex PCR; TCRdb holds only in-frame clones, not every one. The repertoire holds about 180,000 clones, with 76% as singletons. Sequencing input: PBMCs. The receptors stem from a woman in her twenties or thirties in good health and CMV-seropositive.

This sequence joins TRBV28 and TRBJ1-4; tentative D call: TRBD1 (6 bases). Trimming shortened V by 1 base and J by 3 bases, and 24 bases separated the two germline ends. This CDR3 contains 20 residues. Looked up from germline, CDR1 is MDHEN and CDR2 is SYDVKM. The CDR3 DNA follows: TGTGCCAGCAGTTTATCCCCGGTGTGGGCAGGGGAAGTATCTAATGAAAAACTGTTTTTT. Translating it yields CASSLSPVWAGEVSNEKLFF.

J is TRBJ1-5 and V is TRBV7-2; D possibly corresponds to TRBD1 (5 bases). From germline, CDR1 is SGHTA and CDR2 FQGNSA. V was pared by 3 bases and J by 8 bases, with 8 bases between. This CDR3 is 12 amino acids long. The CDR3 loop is CASSLTGEPQHF. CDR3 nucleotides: TGTGCCAGCAGCTTGACGGGGGAGCCCCAGCATTTT.

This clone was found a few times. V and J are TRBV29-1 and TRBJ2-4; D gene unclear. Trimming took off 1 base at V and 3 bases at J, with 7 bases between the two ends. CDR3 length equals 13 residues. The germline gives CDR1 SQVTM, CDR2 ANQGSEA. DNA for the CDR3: TGCAGCGTTGAAGGTCCTTTCAAAAACATTCAGTACTTC. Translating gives CSVEGPFKNIQYF.

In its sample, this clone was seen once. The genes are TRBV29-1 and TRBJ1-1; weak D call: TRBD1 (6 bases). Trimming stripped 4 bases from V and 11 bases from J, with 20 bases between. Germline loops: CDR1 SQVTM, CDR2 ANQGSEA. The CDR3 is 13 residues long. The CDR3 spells CSVGKGGETRAFF. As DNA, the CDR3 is TGCAGCGTTGGAAAGGGGGGGGAGACGAGGGCTTTCTTT.

The DNA for the CDR3 is TGTGCCAGCAGGAGGCGGGGGGGAGGCGAGACCCAGTACTTC. It encodes CASRRRGGGETQYF. The rearrangement uses TRBV28 and TRBJ2-5; 9 nucleotides line up with TRBD2. From germline, CDR1 is MDHEN and CDR2 SYDVKM. V gave up 6 bases and J gave up 5 bases; unmatched junction bases: 7. The CDR3 consists of 14 residues. Drawing the rest from reference TRBV28 and TRBJ2-5, the complete variable domain is DVKVTQSSRYLVKRTGEKVFLECVQDMDHENMFWYRQDPGLGLRLIYFSYDVKMKEKGDIPEGYSVSREKKERFSLILESASTNQTSMYLCASRRRGGGETQYFGPGTRLLVL.

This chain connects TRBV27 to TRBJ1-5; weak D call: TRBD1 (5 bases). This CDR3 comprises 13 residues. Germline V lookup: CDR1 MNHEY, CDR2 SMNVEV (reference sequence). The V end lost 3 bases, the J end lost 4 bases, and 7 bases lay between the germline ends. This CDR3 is CASSLTVNQPQHF. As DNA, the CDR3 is TGTGCCAGCAGTTTGACAGTTAATCAGCCCCAGCATTTT.

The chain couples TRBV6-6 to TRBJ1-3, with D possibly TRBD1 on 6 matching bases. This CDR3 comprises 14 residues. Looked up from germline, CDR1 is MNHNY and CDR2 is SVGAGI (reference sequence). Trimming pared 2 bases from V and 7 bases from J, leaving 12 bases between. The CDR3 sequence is CASSYRQGLNTIYF. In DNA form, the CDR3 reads TGTGCCAGCAGTTACAGGCAGGGGTTGAACACCATATATTTT.

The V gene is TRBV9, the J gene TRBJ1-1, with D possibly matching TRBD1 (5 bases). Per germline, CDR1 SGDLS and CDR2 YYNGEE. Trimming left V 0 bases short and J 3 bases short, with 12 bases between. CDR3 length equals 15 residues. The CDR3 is CASSVAARADTEAFF. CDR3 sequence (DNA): TGTGCCAGCAGCGTAGCAGCCAGGGCTGACACTGAAGCTTTCTTT.

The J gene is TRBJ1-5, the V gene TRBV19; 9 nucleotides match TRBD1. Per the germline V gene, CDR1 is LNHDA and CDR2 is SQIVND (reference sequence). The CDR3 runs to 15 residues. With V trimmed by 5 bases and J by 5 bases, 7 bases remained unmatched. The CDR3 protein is CASSRRTGVDQPQHF. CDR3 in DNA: TGTGCCAGTAGTCGACGGACAGGGGTGGATCAGCCCCAGCATTTT.